A single sample gave rise to the 7 T cell receptor beta chains below, sequenced in a study of cytomegalovirus exposure and HLA in healthy donors. Researchers ran the PCR with 60 Vbeta and 13 Jbeta primers. This table comes from immunoSEQ multiplex PCR, and its TCRdb copy is limited to in-frame clones, with some not included. Of about 110,000 clones listed, over 60% are singletons. Specimen: PBMCs. The receptors originated from a man between 18 and 35 years old in good health and CMV-seropositive.

This clone was picked up a small number of times. This chain joins TRBV30 and TRBJ2-7; D might be TRBD2 (5 bases). The CDR3 runs to 13 residues. The germline gives CDR1 GTSNPN, CDR2 SVGIG (reference sequence). V shed 4 bases and J shed 2 bases, with 12 bases lying between them. As DNA, the CDR3 is TGTGCCTGGAAACACCCCGGGGCCTACGAGCAGTACTTC. It codes for CAWKHPGAYEQYF.

The chain uses TRBV11-3 and TRBJ2-2, with TRBD1 identical over 9 bases. Germline-derived CDR1 and CDR2 are SGHNT and YENEEA. The V and J ends lost 4 bases and 6 bases, in that order; junction bases with no gene match: 6. The CDR3 covers 15 residues. The CDR3: CASSSGQGSAGELFF. For the CDR3, the DNA is TGTGCCAGCAGCTCAGGACAGGGGTCGGCCGGGGAGCTGTTTTTT.

The rearrangement uses TRBV12-5 and TRBJ2-1, with D possibly being TRBD1 (6 bases). This CDR3 contains 19 residues. Germline-derived CDR1 and CDR2 are LGHNT and FRNRAP. V lost 1 base to trimming and J lost 0 bases, with 19 bases between them. CDR3 region: CASGLDPKDRTTSYNEQFF. The CDR3 bases are TGTGCTAGTGGTTTGGACCCGAAAGACAGGACGACCTCCTACAATGAGCAGTTCTTC.

The rearrangement uses TRBV18 and TRBJ2-6; TRBD1 agrees at 8 bases. Trimming cost V 3 bases and J 1 base; bases outside gene matches: 5. Germline CDR1 and CDR2: KGHSH and LQKENI. CDR3 length: 17 amino acids. The CDR3, as DNA: TGTGCCAGCTCACCGAGACAGGGGAAATCTGGGGCCAACGTCCTGACTTTC. Amino acid sequence: CASSPRQGKSGANVLTF.

This chain uses TRBV19 with TRBJ2-7, with 7 bases matching TRBD1. CDR1 and CDR2 from the germline V gene are LNHDA and SQIVND (reference sequence). Losses at the gene ends were 6 bases for V and 3 bases for J; bases not matched to a gene: 8. The CDR3 totals 14 residues. CDR3 in DNA: TGTGCCAGTAGCGCAGGGGGTAAATTCTACGAGCAGTACTTC. Protein sequence: CASSAGGKFYEQYF.

This rearrangement joins TRBV5-1 to TRBJ1-1; unclear D gene. Trimming removed 0 bases from V and 7 bases from J, with 13 bases in between. Per the germline V gene, CDR1 is SGHRS and CDR2 is YFSETQ. This CDR3 is built from 14 residues. CDR3 residues: CASSLVVGRSEAFF. The CDR3 nucleotides read TGCGCCAGCAGCTTGGTTGTAGGGAGGAGTGAAGCTTTCTTT. The whole variable domain, remainder taken from reference TRBV5-1 and TRBJ1-1, is KAGVTQTPRYLIKTRGQQVTLSCSPISGHRSVSWYQQTPGQGLQFLFEYFSETQRNKGNFPGRFSGRQFSNSRSEMNVSTLELGDSALYLCASSLVVGRSEAFFGQGTRLTVV.

In its sample, this clone was seen once. The CDR3 loop reads CASSLTTSAYEQYV. The CDR3 DNA sequence: TGTGCCAGCAGCTTAACTACGTCCGCCTACGAGCAGTACGTC. V usage is TRBV7-8 and J usage is TRBJ2-7; no definite D call. Germline values: CDR1 SGHVS, CDR2 FQNEAQ. With 2 bases removed from V and 2 bases from J, the gap between germline ends came to 10 bases. This CDR3 comprises 14 residues.